This T cell receptor beta chain was sequenced in a study of T cell changes during pregnancy in multiple sclerosis. Here immunoSEQ multiplex PCR was the method, and the copy in TCRdb shows in-frame clones only, minus some. Among tens of thousands of clones listed, roughly nine tenths were seen once. Per the germline V gene, CDR1 is MNHNY and CDR2 is SVGAGI (reference sequence). The CDR3 has 15 amino acids. V shed 5 bases, J shed 2 bases, and the junction held 3 bases outside the gene matches. The origin of this receptor is a female donor with multiple sclerosis, enrolled in a pregnancy study. The chain has TRBV6-6 and TRBJ1-3, with 10 positions matching TRBD1. The sequencing here drew on CD4+ T cells from peripheral blood mononuclear cells, taken before pregnancy. CDR3 residues: CASSTGTGAGNTIYF. The CDR3, as DNA: TGTGCCAGCAGTACTGGGACAGGGGCTGGAAACACCATATATTTT.